These T cell receptor beta chains were read from a single sample in a study of blood T cell repertoires in COVID-19. Measured with immunoSEQ multiplex PCR; TCRdb has only the in-frame clones, and not every one. Among about 310,000 clones listed, roughly 89% were seen once. Sequenced: PBMCs or T cells enriched from blood (not recorded which). Every receptor here comes from a woman under 30 with acute COVID-19. CDR3s include the opening cysteine and the closing phenylalanine or tryptophan. Each record gives: J gene, D gene, CDR3 length, V gene, CDR3 protein. A D gene is named only where the DNA matches it firmly.

TRBJ1-6,.,13,TRBV14,CASSLQGYSPLHF
TRBJ2-1,TRBD2,15,TRBV4-1,CASSQGEGSYNEQFF
TRBJ2-1,TRBD2,17,TRBV11-3,CASSLATSGSLINEQFF
TRBJ1-1,.,14,TRBV3-1/TRBV3-2,CASSQGGANTEAFF
TRBJ1-2,.,14,TRBV24-1,CATSDLDRRYGYTF
TRBJ1-4,.,18,TRBV11-2,CASSSAPGLVELTEKLFF
TRBJ2-4,.,14,TRBV10-1,CASSENIRPDIQYF
TRBJ1-1,.,15,TRBV28,CASSPGDHMNTEAFF
TRBJ1-5,.,14,TRBV4-1,CASSQEIRYGGKHF
TRBJ2-5,TRBD2,14,TRBV5-1,CASSYQRGMETQYF
TRBJ2-7,TRBD1,15,TRBV4-2,CASSQDGGQGYEQYF
TRBJ2-2,TRBD1,17,TRBV3-1/TRBV3-2,CASSRVVGQGADGELFF
TRBJ1-1,.,17,TRBV10-3,CAISESLGKGRGTEAFF
TRBJ1-2,.,13,TRBV7-9,CASSLITVDGYTF
TRBJ1-2,.,13,TRBV6-5,CASSLSRQDGYTF
TRBJ1-6,.,15,TRBV15,CATSSRQNLNSPLHF
TRBJ1-5,.,15,TRBV18,CASSPGGPSNQPQHF
TRBJ2-2,TRBD1,15,TRBV28,CASRDRGGGTGELFF
TRBJ2-1,.,13,TRBV28,CASTLARGGEQFF
TRBJ1-1,.,15,TRBV19,CASSRLQDPNTEAFF
TRBJ2-1,.,16,TRBV5-1,CASSSLFSGAYNEQFF